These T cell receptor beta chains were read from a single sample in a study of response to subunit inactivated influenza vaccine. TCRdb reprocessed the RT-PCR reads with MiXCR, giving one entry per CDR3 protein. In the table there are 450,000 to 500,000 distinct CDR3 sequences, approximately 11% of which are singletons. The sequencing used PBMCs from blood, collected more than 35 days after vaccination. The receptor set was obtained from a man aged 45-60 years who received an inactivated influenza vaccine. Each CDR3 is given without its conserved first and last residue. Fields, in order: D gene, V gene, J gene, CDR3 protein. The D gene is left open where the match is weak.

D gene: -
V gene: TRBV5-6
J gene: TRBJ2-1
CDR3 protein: ASSSKTAYNEQF

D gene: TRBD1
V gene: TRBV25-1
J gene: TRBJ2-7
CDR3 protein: ASSDYSGQGLDEQY

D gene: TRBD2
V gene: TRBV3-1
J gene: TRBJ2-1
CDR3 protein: ASSHSRTRSSYNEQF

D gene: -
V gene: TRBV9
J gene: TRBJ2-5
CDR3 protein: ASSQRGNKETQY

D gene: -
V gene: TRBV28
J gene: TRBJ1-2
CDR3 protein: ASSGIQGEGT

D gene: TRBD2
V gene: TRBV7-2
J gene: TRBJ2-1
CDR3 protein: ATSSETSGGVQQF

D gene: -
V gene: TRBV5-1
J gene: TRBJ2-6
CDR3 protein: ASSSENRAGFSGANVLT

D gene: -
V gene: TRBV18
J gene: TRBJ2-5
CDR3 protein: ASSPRAQETQY

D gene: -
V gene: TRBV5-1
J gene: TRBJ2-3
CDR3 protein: ASRRGNDDFTQY

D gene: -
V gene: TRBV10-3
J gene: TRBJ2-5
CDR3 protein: AIRAQETQY

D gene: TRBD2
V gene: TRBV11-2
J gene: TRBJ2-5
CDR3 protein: ASSLTGTSGRYKRETQY

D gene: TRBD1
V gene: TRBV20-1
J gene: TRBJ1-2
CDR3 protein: SASVRGFYGYT

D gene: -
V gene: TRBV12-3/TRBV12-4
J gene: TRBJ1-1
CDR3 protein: ASSPGGGGTEAF

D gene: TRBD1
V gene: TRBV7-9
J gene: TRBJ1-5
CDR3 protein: ASSAGTANQPQH

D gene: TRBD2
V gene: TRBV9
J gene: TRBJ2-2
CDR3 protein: ASSADPGGYGELF

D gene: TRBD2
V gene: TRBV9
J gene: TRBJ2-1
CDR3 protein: ASSVGLAITYNEQF

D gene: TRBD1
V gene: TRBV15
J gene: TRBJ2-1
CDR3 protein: ATSAGGRGNEQF

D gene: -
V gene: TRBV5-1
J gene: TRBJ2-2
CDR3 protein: ASSLELANTGELF

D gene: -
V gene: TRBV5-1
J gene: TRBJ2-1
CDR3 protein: ASSSRGGGGNEQF

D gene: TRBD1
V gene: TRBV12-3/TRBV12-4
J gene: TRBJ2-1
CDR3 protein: ASSFTQGARNEQF

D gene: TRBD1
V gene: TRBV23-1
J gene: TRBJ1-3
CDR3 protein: ASSRRDRDSGNTIY

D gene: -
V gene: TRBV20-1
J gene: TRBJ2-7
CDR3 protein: SARDLDRSYEQY

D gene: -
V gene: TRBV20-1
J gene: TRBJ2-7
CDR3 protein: SAREGRDHEQY

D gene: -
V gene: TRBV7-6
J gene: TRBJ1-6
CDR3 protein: ASSSKASNSSPLH

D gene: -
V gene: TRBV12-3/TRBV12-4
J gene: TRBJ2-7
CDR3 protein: ASSSRRVIKDEQY

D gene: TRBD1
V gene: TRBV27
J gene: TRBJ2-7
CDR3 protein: ASSPRQGQSEQY

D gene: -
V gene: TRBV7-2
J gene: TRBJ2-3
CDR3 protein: ASSYPGRSTDTQY

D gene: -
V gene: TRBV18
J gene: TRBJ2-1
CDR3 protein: ASSQDFYNEQF

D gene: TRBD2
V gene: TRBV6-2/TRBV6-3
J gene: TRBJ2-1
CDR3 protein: ASSYYRGGGGPLHYNEQF

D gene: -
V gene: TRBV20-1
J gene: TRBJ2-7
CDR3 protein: SARVQQGYEQY

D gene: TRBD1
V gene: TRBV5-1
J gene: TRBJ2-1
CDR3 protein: ASSLTGEHYNEQF

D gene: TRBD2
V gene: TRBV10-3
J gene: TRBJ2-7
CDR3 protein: AISGSGTSGGGYEQY